This note documents a single T cell receptor (beta chain) sequence. What it binds is unknown. The data are from a study of cytomegalovirus exposure and HLA in healthy donors. Study results and limitations: An analysis that came later showed most CMV-associated TCR beta chains appearing HLA-restricted.

Primers for the PCR totalled 60 Vbeta and 13 Jbeta. Sequenced by immunoSEQ multiplex PCR; TCRdb stores in-frame clones only, minus some. This sample's clone table lists approximately 180,000 clones. Unmatched junction bases numbered 5, after V lost 4 bases and J lost 0 bases. Looked up from germline, CDR1 is LGHNA and CDR2 is YNFKEQ. CDR3 length: 16 amino acids. The sequenced sample consisted of PBMCs. J is TRBJ1-4 and V is TRBV4-2, with TRBD1 matching 7 bases. This clonotype was sampled from a man aged 25 to 40 in good health and CMV-seronegative. CDR3: CASSPQGGATNEKLFF. The CDR3 DNA reads TGTGCCAGCAGCCCCCAGGGGGGAGCAACTAATGAAAAACTGTTTTTT.